This entry lists 2 T cell receptor beta chains sequenced from one sample in a study of blood T cell repertoires in COVID-19. Sequenced by immunoSEQ multiplex PCR; TCRdb stores in-frame clones only, minus some. This sample has fewer than 200,000 clones, with over 70% found just once. The sequenced sample consisted of peripheral blood. These receptors came from a man aged 55 to 70 with acute or convalescent COVID-19.

V usage is TRBV14 and J usage is TRBJ2-2, with D perhaps TRBD2 (7 bases). This CDR3 spans 16 amino acids. Trimming cost V 2 bases and J 8 bases, with 18 bases left between them. The germline V gene encodes CDR1 SGHDN and CDR2 FVKESK. The CDR3 DNA reads as TGTGCCAGCAGCCAATATCGCGGGGGCGCAGATGGGGAGCTGTTTTTT. Its protein is CASSQYRGGADGELFF.

As for this clone: Other DNA variants within this sample encode the same CDR3. The chain recombines TRBV3-1 (or the pseudogene TRBV3-2) with TRBJ2-3, with TRBD2 identical over 9 bases. Germline V gene sequence: CDR1 LGHDT, CDR2 YNNKEL (reference sequence). V shed 1 base, J shed 0 bases, and the junction held 5 bases outside the gene matches. CDR3 length: 17 amino acids. CDR3 DNA: TGTGCCAGCAGCCAAGGCTTAGCGGGAGTGAGCACAGATACGCAGTATTTT. It is translated as CASSQGLAGVSTDTQYF.